This TCR beta chain came from a study of PD-1 blockade in mismatch repair-deficient tumors. General observations from the study: Tumor-resident clones, often absent from pretreatment blood, expanded after pembrolizumab and then contracted.

The CDR3 has 16 amino acids. Germline V gene sequence: CDR1 SGHAT, CDR2 FQDESV (reference sequence). Losses at the gene ends were 7 bases for V and 2 bases for J; bases not matched to a gene: 11. Only in-frame clones appear in the TCRdb table, and some are missing; sequencing was by immunoSEQ multiplex PCR. The profile covers 35,000 to 45,000 clones, with around 84% appearing a single time and over 3% taken by the ten largest. With respect to this clone: Its antigen is unknown.

Mismatch repair deficiency was confirmed in all patients, by PCR or immunohistochemistry. TCRs were sequenced from a few patients responding to pembrolizumab. This chain joins TRBV11-1 and TRBJ2-3; 8 positions agree with TRBD2. The receptor was isolated from an adult with mismatch repair-deficient cancer. The sample was peripheral blood, taken about 80 weeks after starting pembrolizumab. The CDR3 nucleotides read TGTGCCAGCACCTCACAGGCGGGAGGCCTCACAGATACGCAGTATTTT. This sequence encodes CASTSQAGGLTDTQYF.